This T cell receptor (beta chain) came from a study of cytomegalovirus exposure and HLA in healthy donors. General study points: After further analysis at a later stage, 15,000 to 20,000 TCR beta sequences were associated with HLA alleles at 0.05 false discovery rate. For most TCR sequences rarity was the rule, although some public TCRs occurred in many donors. Excluded were some V segments that proved indistinguishable, including TRBV6-2 and TRBV6-3.

CDR1 is SGHRS, CDR2 YFSETQ, per germline. The CDR3 is made up of 13 amino acids. Trimming at V came to 6 bases and at J to 3 bases, leaving 5 bases not matched to a gene. This clone was observed a few times. The target antigen is unknown. PCR was performed using 60 Vbeta and 13 Jbeta primers. How the authors handled the data: Roughly 10 million shared chains were among 65 million to 85 million unique TCR beta chains counted in a later analysis. Assay used: immunoSEQ multiplex PCR; TCRdb lists only in-frame clones, some missing. V, J and clone size are taken as reported in that table, and D and trimming were inferred from the DNA itself. Among roughly 140,000 clones, approximately 78% were seen once, and the ten largest hold less than 3.5%.

The source of this sequence is a man between 40 and 49 years old in good health and CMV-seropositive. Material: PBMCs. The chain combines TRBV5-1 with TRBJ1-1, with 7 bases fitting TRBD1. CDR3 sequence (DNA): TGCGCCAGCACTAGACAGGGTGACACTGAAGCTTTCTTT. Encoded protein: CASTRQGDTEAFF.